This paragraph reports one TCR beta chain. V shed 7 bases and J shed 1 base, with 8 bases lying between them. The CDR3 consists of 13 residues. Germline lookup yields CDR1 MDHEN and CDR2 SYDVKM. The data belong to a study of cytotoxic CD8 clonotypes in ibrutinib-treated CLL. Study context: Of a cohort that held some 10 relapsed/refractory and 15 treatment-naive patients, 17 were IGHV unmutated. Partial responders approximately 25, complete 2; around twelve progressed and approximately 15 stayed in remission by median approximately 64 months.

Here immunoSEQ multiplex PCR was the method, and the copy in TCRdb shows in-frame clones only, minus some. The sample carries some 76,000 clones, around four fifths recorded once. The J gene is TRBJ1-5, the V gene TRBV28; D gene ambiguous. The source material was PBMCs, sampled after 24 months of ibrutinib treatment. The sequence derives from a human donor with chronic lymphocytic leukemia. The CDR3 spells CASTRFSNQPQHF. CDR3 in DNA: TGTGCCAGCACCCGGTTCAGCAATCAGCCCCAGCATTTT.